Sequencing of this T cell receptor beta chain was carried out in a study of cytomegalovirus exposure and HLA in healthy donors. CDR1 SGHTA and CDR2 FQGNSA come from the germline V gene. This CDR3 spans 13 amino acids. The V and J ends lost 1 base and 5 bases respectively, with 6 bases between them. With 60 Vbeta and 13 Jbeta primers, the PCR was carried out. TCRdb's copy holds only in-frame clones and misses some; the assay was immunoSEQ multiplex PCR. Seen here are 150,000 to 200,000 clones, 80% to 85% observed once, and the top ten hold 0.2% to 0.3%. Note on this clone: This same CDR3 is encoded by further DNA sequences in the sample.

The rearrangement joins TRBV7-2 to TRBJ1-5; D gene unclear. Specimen: PBMCs. The receptor was derived from a boy aged 5-17 years in good health and CMV-seronegative. The CDR3 region is CASSLGGYQPQHF. Written as DNA, the CDR3 is TGTGCCAGCAGCTTAGGCGGCTATCAGCCCCAGCATTTT.